A single sample is the source of the 19 T cell receptor beta chains below, sequenced in a study of Ad26.COV2.S vaccination and SARS-CoV-2 variants. TCRdb keeps only in-frame clones here, not all; method: immunoSEQ multiplex PCR. The sample holds fewer than 150,000 clones; roughly 89% are singletons and the top ten take around 5%. The sample in question was peripheral blood, obtained after recovery from COVID-19. The receptor set was obtained from a human donor who had recovered from COVID-19.

This chain connects TRBV29-1 to TRBJ2-1; TRBD2 matches 8 bases. The CDR3 extends over 13 amino acids. Germline CDR1 is SQVTM and CDR2 is ANQGSEA. Trimming removed 5 bases from V and 7 bases from J; junction bases left unmatched: 7. The CDR3 is CSVQGGGKNEQFF. The CDR3 region has the DNA TGCAGCGTTCAAGGCGGGGGGAAAAATGAGCAGTTCTTC.

The J gene is TRBJ1-1, the V gene TRBV6-6; no clear D gene. Germline CDR1 MNHNY, CDR2 SVGAGI (reference sequence). The CDR3 has 12 residues. V lost 6 bases and J 7 bases, leaving 12 bases between the germline ends. The CDR3 reads CASRADRGEAFF. The CDR3 DNA reads TGTGCCAGCAGGGCTGACCGGGGTGAAGCTTTCTTT.

The chain links TRBV4-1 to TRBJ2-1; 12 bases align to TRBD2. The V gene's germline CDR1 is MGHRA and CDR2 YSYEKL. This CDR3 region has 19 residues. J lost 7 bases, V lost 1 base, and 14 bases had no gene match. Written as DNA, the CDR3 is TGCGCCAGCAGCCAAGGTCGCGCTAGCGGGGGGGCGGGAGGTAATGAGCAGTTCTTC. It codes for CASSQGRASGGAGGNEQFF.

DNA for the CDR3: TGTGCCAGCAGTTTACGAGGCGAGCAGTACTTC. Encoded protein: CASSLRGEQYF. The chain employs TRBV28 and TRBJ2-7; D unresolved. The germline V gene encodes CDR1 MDHEN and CDR2 SYDVKM. With 2 bases removed from V and 6 bases from J, the gap between germline ends came to 5 bases. The CDR3 runs to 11 residues.

This clone was picked up a small number of times. The V and J genes are TRBV6-6 and TRBJ2-7; 8 nucleotides match TRBD1. This CDR3 is 14 amino acids long. After removal of 2 bases from V and 2 bases from J, the junction contained 2 bases not matched to a gene. Germline CDR1 and CDR2: MNHNY and SVGAGI (reference sequence). Here the CDR3 reads CASSYAGQAYEQYF. Written as DNA, the CDR3 is TGTGCCAGCAGTTACGCGGGACAGGCCTACGAGCAGTACTTC.

The V and J genes are TRBV5-4 and TRBJ1-1; no clear D gene. The CDR3 consists of 13 residues. Trimming pared 2 bases from V and 1 base from J, leaving 6 bases between. Germline CDR1 reads SGHNT; CDR2 reads YYREEE (reference sequence). The CDR3 coding sequence is TGTGCCAGCAGCTTAAGGAGGAACACTGAAGCTTTCTTT. Translated: CASSLRRNTEAFF.

The rearrangement links TRBV7-9 to TRBJ1-4, with 8 bases lining up with TRBD1. From germline, CDR1 is SEHNR and CDR2 FQNEAQ (reference sequence). This CDR3 comprises 13 residues. Losses at the gene ends were 3 bases for V and 8 bases for J; bases not matched to a gene: 2. DNA for the CDR3: TGTGCCAGCAGCTTCGACAGGGGAGAAAAACTGTTTTTT. Translating it yields CASSFDRGEKLFF.

J is TRBJ1-1 and V is TRBV5-4; no clear D gene. V dropped 2 bases and J dropped 1 base, with 12 bases sitting between them. The germline gives CDR1 SGHNT, CDR2 YYREEE (reference sequence). This CDR3 contains 15 residues. CDR3 sequence: CASSFVERRNTEAFF. The CDR3 coding sequence is TGTGCCAGCAGCTTCGTTGAAAGGCGGAACACTGAAGCTTTCTTT.

V gene TRBV10-1 combines with J gene TRBJ1-1; D gene unclear. There are 13 residues in the CDR3. Per the germline V gene, CDR1 is WNHNN and CDR2 is SYGVQD (reference sequence). Trimming removed 8 bases from V and 0 bases from J, with 10 bases in between. This chain's CDR3 is CASRGGLNTEAFF. CDR3 sequence (DNA): TGCGCCAGCCGGGGAGGCCTGAACACTGAAGCTTTCTTT.

This chain connects TRBV29-1 to TRBJ2-1; 12 bases match TRBD2. The CDR3 contains 17 residues. CDR1 and CDR2 (germline): SQVTM, ANQGSEA. After removal of 4 bases from V and 7 bases from J, the junction contained 14 bases not matched to a gene. The CDR3 is CSVVFGATSGGPNEQFF. CDR3 DNA sequence: TGCAGCGTTGTTTTTGGAGCCACTAGCGGGGGGCCTAATGAGCAGTTCTTC.

This chain joins TRBV5-1 and TRBJ2-7; D perhaps matches TRBD1 (6 bases). The CDR3 is 16 amino acids. CDR1 and CDR2 (germline): SGHRS, YFSETQ. V shed 4 bases and J shed 9 bases, with 26 bases lying between them. As DNA, the CDR3 is TGCGCCAGCAGCGAAAACACAGGGTCTAGCCTACGAGGGCAGTACTTC. Translating gives CASSENTGSSLRGQYF.

V and J are TRBV6-5 and TRBJ1-2; D remains ambiguous. The CDR3 totals 14 residues. CDR1 MNHEY and CDR2 SVGAGI come from the germline V gene. The V end lost 6 bases, the J end lost 0 bases, and 11 bases lay between the germline ends. CDR3 sequence: CASRPIGSNYGYTF. The DNA of the CDR3 is TGTGCCAGCAGGCCTATTGGGTCTAACTATGGCTACACCTTC.

The chain is built from TRBV4-3 and TRBJ2-2; tentative D call: TRBD1 (6 bases). V lost 3 bases and J 7 bases, leaving 15 bases between the germline ends. The CDR3 is 15 amino acids. CDR1 is LGHNA and CDR2 is YSLEER in the germline V gene. The CDR3 sequence is CASSQLNRVGGELFF. The CDR3 nucleotides are TGCGCCAGCAGCCAGCTAAACAGGGTCGGCGGGGAGCTGTTTTTT.

This chain links TRBV7-9 with TRBJ2-5, with 7 bases matching TRBD2. Trimming cost V 3 bases and J 3 bases; bases outside gene matches: 7. The CDR3 consists of 15 residues. From germline, CDR1 is SEHNR and CDR2 FQNEAQ (reference sequence). CDR3 coding DNA: TGTGCCAGCAGCTTGTTTACGACTAGCAAAGAGACCCAGTACTTC. It translates to CASSLFTTSKETQYF. Variable domain in full (rest from reference TRBV7-9 and TRBJ2-5): DTGVSQNPRHKITKRGQNVTFRCDPISEHNRLYWYRQTLGQGPEFLTYFQNEAQLEKSRLLSDRFSAERPKGSFSTLEIQRTEQGDSAMYLCASSLFTTSKETQYFGPGTRLLVL.

The V call is TRBV30, the J call TRBJ1-6; 7 bases line up with TRBD1. Per the germline V gene, CDR1 is GTSNPN and CDR2 is SVGIG (reference sequence). The ends lost 1 base at V and 7 bases at J; junction bases unmatched: 4. The CDR3 runs 14 residues. The CDR3 spells CAWSGGQINSPLHF. CDR3 DNA sequence: TGTGCCTGGAGTGGGGGACAGATAAATTCACCCCTCCACTTT. Using reference TRBV30 and TRBJ1-6 for the parts outside the CDR3, the full variable domain is SQTIHQWPATLVQPVGSPLSLECTVEGTSNPNLYWYRQAAGRGLQLLFYSVGIGQISSEVPQNLSASRPQDRQFILSSKKLLLSDSGFYLCAWSGGQINSPLHFGNGTRLTVT.

This clone was counted once. The rearrangement joins TRBV6-5 to TRBJ2-7; D might be TRBD1 (7 bases). The V end lost 8 bases, the J end lost 0 bases, and 11 bases lay between the germline ends. The CDR3 spans 13 residues. Germline CDR1 reads MNHEY; CDR2 reads SVGAGI. Written as DNA, the CDR3 is TGTGCCAGCTGGGGGGACAGCTCCTACGAGCAGTACTTC. Translated, it gives CASWGDSSYEQYF.

V gene TRBV28 combines with J gene TRBJ1-5; 8 nucleotides line up with TRBD1. After removal of 6 bases from V and 7 bases from J, the junction contained 11 bases not matched to a gene. The CDR3 has 15 residues. Per germline, CDR1 MDHEN and CDR2 SYDVKM. The CDR3 sequence is CASRPVTGVEQPQHF. The CDR3 DNA is TGTGCCAGCAGGCCCGTGACAGGGGTGGAGCAGCCCCAGCATTTT.

This clone was picked up a small number of times. The chain is built from TRBV24-1 and TRBJ2-3, with TRBD2 matching over 10 bases. Germline V gene lookup returns CDR1 KGHDR and CDR2 SFDVKD. This CDR3 is built from 17 residues. Losses at the gene ends were 4 bases for V and 0 bases for J; bases not matched to a gene: 6. The CDR3 nucleotides are TGTGCCACCAGTGACTTCACTAGCGGGGCTAGCACAGATACGCAGTATTTT. Its translation is CATSDFTSGASTDTQYF.

This clone is a singleton in its sample. The rearrangement links TRBV2 to TRBJ2-7; TRBD1 matches at 7 bases. This CDR3 comprises 15 residues. Germline V lookup: CDR1 SNHLY, CDR2 FYNNEI. J gave up 3 bases and V 6 bases, and 11 bases lay outside the gene matches. CDR3 DNA: TGTGCCAGCAGAACCAACCGGGACAGATTCTACGAGCAGTACTTC. Translation: CASRTNRDRFYEQYF.